A selection of T cell receptor beta chains follows, all from one sample in a study of T cell responses to AZD1222 COVID-19 vaccine. The protocol was immunoSEQ multiplex PCR, while the TCRdb copy is restricted to in-frame clones and leaves out a portion. The sample lists tens of thousands of clones, around 88% seen once, with around 10% in the top ten. The sample here was peripheral blood, taken 28 days after the second AZD1222 dose. The receptor source for this set is an adult who received the AZD1222 COVID-19 vaccine. Each CDR3 is given with its conserved first and last residue. The order of the fields is CDR3 protein, CDR3 DNA, D gene, V gene, clone size, J gene. A D gene is named only where the DNA matches it firmly. Not every row has a clone size; where given, it reads once, few, many or a size class.

CASSQDLTLSAPLGYTF | TGTGCCAGCAGCCAAGATCTTACACTTTCTGCGCCTCTGGGCTACACCTTC | . | TRBV3-1/TRBV3-2 | . | TRBJ1-2
CASSLSRGNEQFF | TGTGCCAGCAGCTTGTCGAGGGGCAATGAGCAGTTCTTC | . | TRBV9 | . | TRBJ2-1
CASIGGAANTEAFF | TGTGCCAGCATTGGAGGGGCAGCGAACACTGAAGCTTTCTTT | . | TRBV6-4 | . | TRBJ1-1
CASSYLTSPVDTQYF | TGTGCCAGCAGCTATTTAACTAGCCCGGTAGATACGCAGTATTTT | . | TRBV11-2 | . | TRBJ2-3
CAISESSGGNYNEQFF | TGTGCCATCAGTGAGTCGAGCGGGGGAAATTACAATGAGCAGTTCTTC | TRBD2 | TRBV10-3 | . | TRBJ2-1
CASSSGSGVGYEQYF | TGTGCCAGCAGCTCCGGTTCAGGTGTGGGCTACGAGCAGTACTTC | . | TRBV7-6 | . | TRBJ2-7
CASSHGQGAEEQYF | TGCGCCAGCAGCCACGGACAGGGGGCTGAGGAGCAGTACTTC | TRBD1 | TRBV4-3 | few | TRBJ2-7
CASSVARWGSGNTIYF | TGTGCCAGCAGCGTAGCTAGGTGGGGCTCTGGAAACACCATATATTTT | . | TRBV9 | . | TRBJ1-3
CSVEGQGQYEQYF | TGCAGCGTTGAAGGACAGGGGCAATACGAGCAGTACTTC | TRBD1 | TRBV29-1 | . | TRBJ2-7
CASSPGQGSTYNSPLHF | TGTGCCAGCAGCCCCGGACAGGGGAGTACCTATAATTCACCCCTCCACTTT | TRBD1 | TRBV7-9 | few | TRBJ1-6
CASSYTGHSNQPQHF | TGTGCCAGCAGTTACACGGGGCATAGCAATCAGCCCCAGCATTTT | . | TRBV6-5 | . | TRBJ1-5
CSVDSGYTF | TGCAGCGTTGACTCTGGCTACACCTTC | . | TRBV29-1 | . | TRBJ1-2
CASSQDSTGELFF | TGTGCCAGCAGCCAGGACAGCACCGGGGAGCTGTTTTTT | . | TRBV7-2 | . | TRBJ2-2
CASSPIEGRTEAFF | TGTGCCAGCTCACCGATAGAGGGGAGGACTGAAGCTTTCTTT | . | TRBV18 | once | TRBJ1-1
CASSLVGQVDGNTIYF | TGTGCCAGCAGCTTAGTGGGACAGGTTGACGGAAACACCATATATTTT | TRBD1 | TRBV7-9 | . | TRBJ1-3
CASREGLGGETQYF | TGTGCCAGCAGAGAGGGACTAGGGGGAGAGACCCAGTACTTC | TRBD2 | TRBV28 | . | TRBJ2-5
CASSLAGAQAETQYF | TGTGCCAGCAGTCTAGCGGGGGCCCAGGCAGAGACCCAGTACTTC | TRBD2 | TRBV5-4 | . | TRBJ2-5
CASGVRNQPQHF | TGTGCCAGTGGGGTCCGCAATCAGCCCCAGCATTTT | . | TRBV7-2 | . | TRBJ1-5
CASSPFRQGGTGELFF | TGTGCCAGCAGTCCGTTTAGACAGGGCGGGACCGGGGAGCTGTTTTTT | TRBD1 | TRBV28 | . | TRBJ2-2
CASSVEQGDSPLHF | TGTGCCAGCAGCGTAGAACAGGGTGATTCACCCCTCCACTTT | . | TRBV9 | . | TRBJ1-6
CAWASNSPLHF | TGTGCCTGGGCTTCCAATTCACCCCTCCACTTT | . | TRBV30 | . | TRBJ1-6
CAWSVLGVYGYTF | TGTGCCTGGAGTGTACTAGGAGTCTATGGCTACACCTTC | . | TRBV30 | . | TRBJ1-2
CASSAWDEQYF | TGTGCCAGCAGCGCCTGGGACGAGCAGTACTTC | . | TRBV12-3/TRBV12-4 | . | TRBJ2-7
CASSYSGGQGRGYTF | TGTGCCAGCAGTTACTCCGGGGGACAGGGTCGGGGCTACACCTTC | TRBD1 | TRBV6-2/TRBV6-3 | . | TRBJ1-2
CASSSPRGNYGYTF | TGTGCCAGCAGCTCGCCCCGGGGGAACTATGGCTACACCTTC | . | TRBV7-2 | once | TRBJ1-2
CASSVGSGGVDHTDTQYF | TGTGCCAGCAGCGTAGGCAGCGGGGGGGTCGATCACACAGATACGCAGTATTTT | TRBD2 | TRBV9 | once | TRBJ2-3
CASSEAPAGQSVMYEQYF | TGTGCCAGCAGTGAAGCGCCGGCAGGTCAGTCCGTTATGTACGAGCAGTACTTC | . | TRBV2 | . | TRBJ2-7
CASSDGVSYEQYF | TGTGCCAGTAGCGACGGGGTTTCCTACGAGCAGTACTTC | . | TRBV19 | few | TRBJ2-7
CASSPYVFYGYTF | TGTGCCAGCAGTCCCTACGTTTTCTATGGCTACACCTTC | . | TRBV6-5 | few | TRBJ1-2
CASSLQTSGGQTQETQYF | TGCGCCAGCAGCTTGCAGACTAGCGGGGGGCAAACACAAGAGACCCAGTACTTC | TRBD2 | TRBV5-1 | . | TRBJ2-5
CASSQPLGVGGKLFF | TGTGCCAGCAGCCAACCTCTCGGGGTAGGCGGAAAACTGTTTTTT | . | TRBV4-2 | . | TRBJ1-4
CASSLTSWGNYGYTF | TGTGCCAGCAGCTTGACTTCATGGGGAAACTATGGCTACACCTTC | . | TRBV5-6 | . | TRBJ1-2
CAWSALGLAGAYNEQFF | TGTGCCTGGAGCGCTCTCGGATTAGCGGGGGCCTACAATGAGCAGTTCTTC | TRBD2 | TRBV30 | . | TRBJ2-1
CASSKFPGAEAFF | TGTGCCAGCAGCAAATTCCCAGGGGCTGAAGCTTTCTTT | . | TRBV9 | . | TRBJ1-1
CASSHRDRGPPGSGELFF | TGTGCCAGCAGCCACCGGGACAGGGGCCCCCCGGGGTCGGGGGAGCTGTTTTTT | TRBD1 | TRBV7-3 | . | TRBJ2-2
CASSLFLAKGGTGELFF | TGTGCCAGCAGCTTATTCTTGGCGAAGGGAGGAACCGGGGAGCTGTTTTTT | . | TRBV7-2 | . | TRBJ2-2
CASSRGMGAEAFF | TGTGCCAGTAGTCGGGGGATGGGGGCTGAAGCTTTCTTT | . | TRBV19 | . | TRBJ1-1
CASSIPGRLYEQYF | TGTGCCAGCAGCATACCGGGACGATTATACGAGCAGTACTTC | . | TRBV5-4 | . | TRBJ2-7
CASSRDLTSGNTIYF | TGCGCCAGCAGCCGGGACCTAACCTCTGGAAACACCATATATTTT | . | TRBV5-1 | . | TRBJ1-3
CASSREALNTEAFF | TGTGCCAGCAGTCGGGAGGCTCTGAACACTGAAGCTTTCTTT | . | TRBV28 | . | TRBJ1-1
CASSRGGRDSEQYF | TGCGCCAGCAGTAGAGGGGGCCGGGACTCTGAGCAGTACTTC | . | TRBV5-1 | . | TRBJ2-7
CSALPATEAFF | TGCAGTGCTCTTCCGGCCACTGAAGCTTTCTTT | . | TRBV20-1 | . | TRBJ1-1
CASSLGRGGAQNSPLHF | TGTGCCAGCAGCTTAGGCCGGGGGGGCGCGCAGAATTCACCCCTCCACTTT | . | TRBV7-2 | once | TRBJ1-6
CASSLNSPLHF | TGTGCCAGCAGCCTGAATTCACCCCTCCACTTT | . | TRBV7-9 | . | TRBJ1-6
CASTLTPGAGELFF | TGTGCTAGCACCCTGACGCCCGGGGCCGGGGAGCTGTTTTTT | . | TRBV7-7 | . | TRBJ2-2
CASSSQGGVWPQHF | TGTGCCAGCAGCTCGCAGGGGGGGGTGTGGCCCCAGCATTTT | TRBD1 | TRBV7-8 | . | TRBJ1-5
CASSRDYEQYF | TGTGCCAGCAGTAGAGATTACGAGCAGTACTTC | . | TRBV12-3/TRBV12-4 | once | TRBJ2-7
CASSPPRTGGYEQYF | TGTGCCAGCAGCCCTCCCCGGACAGGAGGCTACGAGCAGTACTTC | TRBD1 | TRBV28 | . | TRBJ2-7
CAWSVSGGDEQYF | TGTGCCTGGAGTGTAAGCGGGGGCGACGAGCAGTACTTC | TRBD2 | TRBV30 | . | TRBJ2-7
CASSRSTGVETQYF | TGTGCCAGCAGCCGCTCGACAGGGGTCGAGACCCAGTACTTC | TRBD1 | TRBV7-8 | . | TRBJ2-5
CASSSLLTQGNYGYTF | TGTGCCAGCAGCTCCTTACTGACACAGGGGAACTATGGCTACACCTTC | TRBD1 | TRBV5-4 | few | TRBJ1-2
CASSLVGSRNEKLFF | TGTGCCAGCAGCTTGGTTGGCAGCCGTAATGAAAAACTGTTTTTT | . | TRBV5-6 | . | TRBJ1-4
CASSSLINYGYTF | TGTGCCAGCAGCTCACTGATCAACTATGGCTACACCTTC | . | TRBV11-2 | . | TRBJ1-2
CAISGTGGNGYTF | TGTGCCATCAGCGGGACAGGGGGTAATGGCTACACCTTC | TRBD1 | TRBV10-3 | . | TRBJ1-2
CASSAGLARGEQFF | TGTGCCAGCAGCGCGGGACTAGCCCGTGGGGAGCAGTTCTTC | TRBD2 | TRBV7-3 | . | TRBJ2-1
CASGLGPPGSGNTIYF | TGTGCTAGTGGTTTAGGTCCACCGGGATCTGGAAACACCATATATTTT | . | TRBV12-5 | . | TRBJ1-3
CASSLAGIIQYF | TGTGCCAGCAGCTTAGCCGGGATCATTCAGTACTTC | . | TRBV7-9 | . | TRBJ2-4
CASSLDSAQPQHF | TGTGCCAGCAGCTTAGACTCCGCTCAGCCCCAGCATTTT | . | TRBV7-2 | . | TRBJ1-5
CAARGPGQGSYEQYF | TGTGCCGCCCGTGGTCCGGGACAGGGCTCCTACGAGCAGTACTTC | TRBD1 | TRBV10-3 | . | TRBJ2-7